The rows below give T cell receptor beta chains drawn from one sample of a study of patients and donors after allogeneic stem cell transplantation. From the RT-PCR reads, TCRdb called clonotypes with MiXCR, one entry per CDR3 protein. The profile shows about a million distinct CDR3 sequences, around 17% of them singletons. Source material: blood, either unsorted or a sorted T cell fraction (not recorded which). The receptors shown here come from a human donor who was either an allogeneic HSCT recipient or a stem cell or donor lymphocyte infusion donor (not recorded which). It is not recorded whose cells these are; they may come from a transplant donor. The CDR3 runs from the conserved cysteine through the conserved F or W. A D gene is named only where the DNA matches it firmly. Size values are once, few and many counts, or a class for expanded clones, and some rows have none.

TRBJ2-6 | few | TRBV5-1 | TRBD1 | CASSLGAGGTRTGANVLTF | TGCGCCAGCAGCTTGGGTGCAGGGGGCACCAGGACTGGGGCCAACGTCCTGACTTTC
TRBJ2-7 | - | TRBV30 | - | CAWSGRRIAYEQYF | TGTGCCTGGAGTGGACGCAGGATCGCCTACGAGCAGTACTTC
TRBJ2-7 | few | TRBV20-1 | TRBD1 | CSARGTGKSIYEQYF | TGCAGTGCCAGGGGGACGGGAAAGTCGATCTACGAGCAGTACTTC
TRBJ2-5 | - | TRBV5-8 | - | CASSLGGQGRVETQYF | TGTGCCAGCAGCTTGGGGGGGCAGGGTCGAGTGGAGACCCAGTACTTC
TRBJ1-1 | - | TRBV2 | - | CASSDQGGTEAFF | TGTGCCAGCAGTGATCAGGGAGGCACTGAAGCTTTCTTT
TRBJ2-5 | - | TRBV3-1 | TRBD2 | CASSQDASGAVAQYF | TGTGCCAGCAGCCAAGACGCTAGCGGGGCCGTTGCCCAGTACTTC
TRBJ2-3 | - | TRBV7-8 | TRBD2 | CASSLASSGGGGTQYF | TGTGCCAGCAGCTTAGCTTCTAGCGGGGGCGGTGGTACGCAGTATTTT
TRBJ2-7 | once | TRBV4-1 | TRBD1 | CASNRQGKDGEQYF | TGCGCCAGCAACCGACAGGGGAAGGATGGCGAGCAGTACTTC
TRBJ2-3 | few | TRBV15 | - | CATSSSLWETDTQYF | TGTGCCACCAGCAGCAGCCTTTGGGAGACGGATACGCAGTATTTT
TRBJ1-1 | few | TRBV5-1 | - | CASSSGFGTEAFF | TGCGCCAGCAGCTCAGGGTTTGGCACTGAAGCTTTCTTT
TRBJ2-3 | once | TRBV20-1 | TRBD2 | CSAKSLAGLTDTQYF | TGCAGTGCCAAAAGTCTAGCGGGGTTAACAGATACGCAGTATTTT
TRBJ2-2 | few | TRBV7-9 | - | CASSTGVSNTGELFF | TGTGCCAGCAGCACCGGAGTATCGAACACCGGGGAGCTGTTTTTT
TRBJ2-1 | - | TRBV18 | - | CASSPADVGRINEQFF | TGTGCCAGCTCACCGGCTGATGTAGGCCGCATCAATGAGCAGTTCTTC
TRBJ1-5 | many | TRBV4-1 | - | CASSQDGGRQPQHF | TGCGCCAGCAGCCAAGATGGGGGGAGACAGCCCCAGCATTTT
TRBJ1-5 | many | TRBV12-3/TRBV12-4 | - | CASSLLKGGQPQHF | TGTGCCAGCAGTTTACTTAAGGGCGGACAGCCCCAGCATTTT
TRBJ2-5 | few | TRBV7-3 | TRBD2 | CASSPIGASGRGEGETQYF | TGTGCCAGCAGCCCAATTGGAGCTAGCGGGAGAGGAGAGGGAGAGACCCAGTACTTC
TRBJ2-3 | - | TRBV12-3/TRBV12-4 | - | CASSGEPRTDTQYF | TGTGCCAGCAGTGGAGAGCCTCGGACAGATACGCAGTATTTT
TRBJ2-1 | - | TRBV18 | TRBD1 | CASSPPWGQTYNEQFF | TGTGCCAGCTCCCCACCTTGGGGACAGACCTACAATGAGCAGTTCTTC
TRBJ1-1 | few | TRBV7-2 | - | CASSLVSGLNTEAFF | TGTGCCAGCAGCTTAGTGTCAGGATTGAACACTGAAGCTTTCTTT
TRBJ2-2 | - | TRBV6-1 | - | CASRAALDGVTGELFF | TGTGCCAGCCGTGCGGCCCTGGACGGAGTTACCGGGGAGCTGTTTTTT
TRBJ1-1 | few | TRBV12-3/TRBV12-4 | - | CASRPTRYAEAFF | TGTGCCAGCAGACCAACCCGGTACGCTGAAGCTTTCTTT
TRBJ2-2 | few | TRBV19 | TRBD1 | CASSSRGLGTGELFF | TGTGCCAGTAGCTCCAGGGGGCTCGGCACCGGGGAGCTGTTTTTT
TRBJ2-1 | few | TRBV20-1 | TRBD1 | CSARPDRVSADEQFF | TGCAGTGCTAGGCCAGACAGGGTTAGCGCAGATGAGCAGTTCTTC
TRBJ1-1 | - | TRBV6-1 | TRBD1 | CASKKARTGAEAFF | TGTGCCAGCAAGAAGGCCCGGACAGGGGCTGAAGCTTTCTTT
TRBJ2-2 | - | TRBV5-6 | - | CASSLAVATGELFF | TGTGCCAGCAGCTTGGCGGTGGCGACCGGGGAGCTGTTTTTT
TRBJ2-1 | few | TRBV21-1 | - | CASSKGAGGLGNEQFF | TGTGCCAGCAGCAAAGGGGCGGGAGGGCTTGGAAATGAGCAGTTCTTC
TRBJ1-1 | many | TRBV20-1 | - | CSANPEMNTEAFF | TGCAGTGCCAACCCGGAGATGAACACTGAAGCTTTCTTT
TRBJ2-1 | - | TRBV4-3 | - | CASSQATGVNEQFF | TGCGCCAGCAGCCAAGCGACCGGAGTAAATGAGCAGTTCTTC
TRBJ2-7 | few | TRBV20-1 | TRBD2 | CSARTSGGLLEQYF | TGCAGTGCCCGGACTAGCGGGGGGCTCCTCGAGCAGTACTTC
TRBJ2-3 | many | TRBV20-1 | - | CSARPGTLGDTQYF | TGCAGTGCTAGACCAGGGACGTTGGGAGATACGCAGTATTTT
TRBJ1-4 | few | TRBV29-1 | - | CSVEGGETNEKLFF | TGCAGCGTTGAAGGGGGGGAAACTAATGAAAAACTGTTTTTT
TRBJ1-3 | - | TRBV7-9 | - | CASSLRLDRIGNTIYF | TGTGCCAGCAGCCTCCGGCTGGACAGAATTGGAAACACCATATATTTT
TRBJ2-7 | - | TRBV10-3 | TRBD2 | CAISPGLAYEQYF | TGTGCCATCAGTCCGGGACTAGCGTACGAGCAGTACTTC
TRBJ2-1 | few | TRBV24-1 | - | CATSDPERVYNEQFF | TGTGCCACCAGTGATCCGGAACGGGTATACAATGAGCAGTTCTTC
TRBJ2-5 | - | TRBV18 | TRBD1 | CASSITGTEETQYF | TGTGCCAGCTCAATCACCGGGACAGAAGAGACCCAGTACTTC
TRBJ1-1 | - | TRBV5-1 | - | CASSLEGALREAFF | TGCGCCAGCAGCTTGGAAGGGGCCCTACGAGAAGCTTTCTTT
TRBJ2-2 | - | TRBV18 | - | CASSPGRRSGELFF | TGTGCCAGCTCACCAGGGAGACGGAGCGGGGAGCTGTTTTTT
TRBJ2-4 | - | TRBV14 | TRBD2 | CASSQEGSGSGDF | TGTGCCAGCAGCCAAGAAGGGAGCGGGAGTGGGGACTTC
TRBJ2-6 | - | TRBV12-3/TRBV12-4 | - | CASSVGNSGANVLTF | TGTGCCAGCTCCGTAGGAAACTCTGGGGCCAACGTCCTGACTTTC
TRBJ2-7 | few | TRBV12-3/TRBV12-4 | TRBD1 | CAILTGGSYEQYF | TGTGCCATCCTTACAGGGGGTTCCTACGAGCAGTACTTC
TRBJ1-2 | - | TRBV3-1 | - | CASSLTGGGYTF | TGTGCCAGCAGCCTGACAGGAGGAGGCTACACCTTC
TRBJ2-2 | - | TRBV11-3 | - | CASSLWWDNVNTGELFF | TGTGCCAGCAGCTTATGGTGGGACAATGTGAACACCGGGGAGCTGTTTTTT
TRBJ2-3 | few | TRBV6-5 | TRBD1 | CASSYGDREFDTQYF | TGTGCCAGCAGTTACGGGGACAGGGAATTTGATACGCAGTATTTT
TRBJ2-1 | once | TRBV3-1 | - | CASRGGDDEQFF | TGTGCCAGCCGCGGCGGGGATGATGAGCAGTTCTTC